This record covers a single TCR beta chain. A quantity of roughly 0.5 to 1 ug RNA underwent reverse transcription using random hexamers. TCRdb passed the immunoSEQ multiplex PCR reads through MiXCR, listing each CDR3 protein once. The table records some 300,000 distinct CDR3 sequences, around 84% of them present only once. This sample is part of a study of CD8 T cells in Susac syndrome. CD8+ and CD4+ T cells circulating in blood were sequenced for TCR beta. The multiple sclerosis control group was made up of treatment-naive patients with stable or active relapsing-remitting disease. The CD8+ and CD4+ T cells were isolated magnetically using a negative isolation approach, whereas the TEMRA cells were enriched by FACS. Sequencing was done on a sample of CD8+ T cells from PBMCs. The sequence derives from a human donor with multiple sclerosis.

The CDR3 reads CASSPRSGRSYEQYF. The CDR3, as DNA: TGTGCCAGCAGCCCCCGGAGCGGGAGATCCTACGAGCAGTACTTC. The chain combines TRBV11-2 with TRBJ2-7, with 8 bases lining up with TRBD2. Germline lookup yields CDR1 SGHAT and CDR2 FQNNGV. The CDR3 runs to 15 residues. The V gene end was trimmed by 5 bases and the J gene end by 1 base; junction bases not matched to a gene: 7.